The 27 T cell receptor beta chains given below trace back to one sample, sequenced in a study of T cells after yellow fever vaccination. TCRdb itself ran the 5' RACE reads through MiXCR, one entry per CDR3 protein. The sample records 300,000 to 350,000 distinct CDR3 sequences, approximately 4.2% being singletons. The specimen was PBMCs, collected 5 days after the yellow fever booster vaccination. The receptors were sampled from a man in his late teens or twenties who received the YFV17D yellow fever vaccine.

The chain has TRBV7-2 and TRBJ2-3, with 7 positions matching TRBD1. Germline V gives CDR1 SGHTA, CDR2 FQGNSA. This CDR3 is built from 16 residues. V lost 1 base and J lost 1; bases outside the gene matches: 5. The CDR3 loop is CASSLVGGGGTDTQYF. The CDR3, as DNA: TGTGCCAGCAGCTTAGTAGGGGGCGGAGGCACAGATACGCAGTATTTT.

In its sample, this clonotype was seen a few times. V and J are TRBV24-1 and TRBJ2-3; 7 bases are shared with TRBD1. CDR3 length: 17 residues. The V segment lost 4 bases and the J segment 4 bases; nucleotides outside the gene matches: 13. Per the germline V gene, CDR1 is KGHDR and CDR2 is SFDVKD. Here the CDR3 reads CATSDPRQGLLADTQYF. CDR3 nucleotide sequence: TGTGCCACCAGTGACCCCCGACAGGGATTGTTGGCAGATACGCAGTATTTT.

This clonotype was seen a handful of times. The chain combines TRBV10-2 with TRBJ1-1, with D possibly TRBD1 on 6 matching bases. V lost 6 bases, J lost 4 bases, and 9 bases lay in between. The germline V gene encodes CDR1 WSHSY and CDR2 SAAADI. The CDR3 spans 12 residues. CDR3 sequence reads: CASRMGATEAFF. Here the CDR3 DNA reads TGCGCCAGCAGAATGGGGGCCACTGAAGCTTTCTTT.

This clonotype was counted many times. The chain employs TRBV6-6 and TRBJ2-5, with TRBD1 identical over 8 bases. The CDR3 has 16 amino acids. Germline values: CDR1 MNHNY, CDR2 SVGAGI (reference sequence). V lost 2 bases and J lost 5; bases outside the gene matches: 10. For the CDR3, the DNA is TGTGCCAGCAGTTACCCCCAGGGGGCTGGAGGGGAGACCCAGTACTTC. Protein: CASSYPQGAGGETQYF.

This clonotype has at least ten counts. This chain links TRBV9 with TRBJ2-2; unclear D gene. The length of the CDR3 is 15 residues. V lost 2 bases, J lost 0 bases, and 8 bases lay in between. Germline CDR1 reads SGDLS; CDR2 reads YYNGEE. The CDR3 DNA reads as TGTGCCAGCAGCGTGTGGTGGACGAACACCGGGGAGCTGTTTTTT. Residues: CASSVWWTNTGELFF. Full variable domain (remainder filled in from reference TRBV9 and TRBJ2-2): DSGVTQTPKHLITATGQRVTLRCSPRSGDLSVYWYQQSLDQGLQFLIQYYNGEERAKGNILERFSAQQFPDLHSELNLSSLELGDSALYFCASSVWWTNTGELFFGEGSRLTVL.

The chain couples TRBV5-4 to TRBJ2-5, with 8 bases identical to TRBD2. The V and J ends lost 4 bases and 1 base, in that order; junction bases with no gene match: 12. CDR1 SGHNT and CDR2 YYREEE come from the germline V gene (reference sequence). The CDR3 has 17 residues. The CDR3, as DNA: TGTGCCAGCAGCCCCGGGACTAGAAGCCCCCCCCAAGAGACCCAGTACTTC. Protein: CASSPGTRSPPQETQYF.

As DNA, the CDR3 is TGTGCCAGCAGCTTGACAGTAAGGTACGAGCAGTACGTC. Translated: CASSLTVRYEQYV. The J gene is TRBJ2-7, the V gene TRBV7-8, with a tentative D call TRBD1 (5 bases). V was pared by 3 bases and J by 4 bases, with 10 bases between. From germline, CDR1 is SGHVS and CDR2 FQNEAQ. This CDR3 contains 13 residues.

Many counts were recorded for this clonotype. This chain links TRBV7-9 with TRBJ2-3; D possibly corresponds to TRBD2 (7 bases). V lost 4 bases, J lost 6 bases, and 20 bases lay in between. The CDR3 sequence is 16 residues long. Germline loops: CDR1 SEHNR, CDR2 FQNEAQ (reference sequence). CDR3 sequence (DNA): TGTGCCAGCAGCTCCCTTGGGGGGGCCGGATCGGATACGCAGTATTTT. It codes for CASSSLGGAGSDTQYF.

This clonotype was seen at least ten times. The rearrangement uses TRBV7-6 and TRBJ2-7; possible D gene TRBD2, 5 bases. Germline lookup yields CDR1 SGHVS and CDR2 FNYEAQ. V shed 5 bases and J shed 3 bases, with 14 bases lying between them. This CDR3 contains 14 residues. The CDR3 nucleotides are TGTGCCAGCAGCAATACGGGATCTCTCTACGAGCAGTACTTC. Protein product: CASSNTGSLYEQYF.

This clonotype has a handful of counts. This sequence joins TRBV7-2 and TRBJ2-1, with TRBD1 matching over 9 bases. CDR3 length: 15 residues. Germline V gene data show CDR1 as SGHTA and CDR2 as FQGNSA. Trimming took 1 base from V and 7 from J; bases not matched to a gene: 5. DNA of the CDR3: TGTGCCAGCAGCTTAGTGGGGACAGGGTCAAATGAGCAGTTCTTC. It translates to CASSLVGTGSNEQFF.

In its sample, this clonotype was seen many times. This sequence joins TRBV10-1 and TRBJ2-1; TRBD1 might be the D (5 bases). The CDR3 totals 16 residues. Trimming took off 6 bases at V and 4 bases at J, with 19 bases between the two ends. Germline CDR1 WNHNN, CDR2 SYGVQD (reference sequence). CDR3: CASSATGRATYNEQFF. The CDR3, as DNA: TGCGCCAGCAGCGCCACAGGACGAGCTACATACAATGAGCAGTTCTTC.

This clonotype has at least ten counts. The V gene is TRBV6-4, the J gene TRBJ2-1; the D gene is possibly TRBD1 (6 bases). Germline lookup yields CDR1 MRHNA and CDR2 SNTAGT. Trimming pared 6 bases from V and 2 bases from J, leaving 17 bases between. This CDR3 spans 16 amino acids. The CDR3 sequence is CASSLHRVSTYNEQFF. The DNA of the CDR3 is TGTGCCAGCAGCCTCCACAGGGTGTCTACCTACAATGAGCAGTTCTTC.

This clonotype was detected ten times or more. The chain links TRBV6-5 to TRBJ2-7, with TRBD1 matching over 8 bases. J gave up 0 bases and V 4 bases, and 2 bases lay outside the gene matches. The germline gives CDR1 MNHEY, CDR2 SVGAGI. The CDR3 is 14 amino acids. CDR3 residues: CASSWGTGSYEQYF. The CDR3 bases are TGTGCCAGCAGTTGGGGGACAGGCTCCTACGAGCAGTACTTC.

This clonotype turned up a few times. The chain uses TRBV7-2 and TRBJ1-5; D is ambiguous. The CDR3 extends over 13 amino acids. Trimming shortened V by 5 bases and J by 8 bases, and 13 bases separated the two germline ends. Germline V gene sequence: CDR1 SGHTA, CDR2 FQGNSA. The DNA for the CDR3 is TGTGCCAGCAGCAGACACGCCGTTGAGCCCCAGCATTTT. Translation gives CASSRHAVEPQHF.

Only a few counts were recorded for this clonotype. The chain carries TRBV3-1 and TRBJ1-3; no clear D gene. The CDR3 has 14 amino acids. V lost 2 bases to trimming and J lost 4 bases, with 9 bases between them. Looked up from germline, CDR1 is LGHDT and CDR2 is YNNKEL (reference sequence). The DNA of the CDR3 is TGTGCCAGCAGCCAAAACTCCTTCGGAAACACCATATATTTT. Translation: CASSQNSFGNTIYF.

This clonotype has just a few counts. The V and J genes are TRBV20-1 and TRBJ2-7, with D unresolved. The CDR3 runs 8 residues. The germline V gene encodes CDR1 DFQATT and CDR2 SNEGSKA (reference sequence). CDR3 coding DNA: TGCAGAAGGGACGAGCAGTACGTC. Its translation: CRRDEQYV.

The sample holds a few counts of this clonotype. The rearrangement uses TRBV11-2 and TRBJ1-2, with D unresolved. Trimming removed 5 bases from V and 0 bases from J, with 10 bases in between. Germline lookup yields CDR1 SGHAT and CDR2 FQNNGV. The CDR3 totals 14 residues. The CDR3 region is CASSGRASNYGYTF. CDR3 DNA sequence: TGTGCCAGCAGCGGGCGCGCATCTAACTATGGCTACACCTTC.

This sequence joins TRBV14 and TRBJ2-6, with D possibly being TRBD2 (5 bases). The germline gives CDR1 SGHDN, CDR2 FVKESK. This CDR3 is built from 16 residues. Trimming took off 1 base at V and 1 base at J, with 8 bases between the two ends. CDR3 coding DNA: TGTGCCAGCAGCCAAGCGAGGACTTCTGGGGCCAACGTCCTGACTTTC. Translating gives CASSQARTSGANVLTF.

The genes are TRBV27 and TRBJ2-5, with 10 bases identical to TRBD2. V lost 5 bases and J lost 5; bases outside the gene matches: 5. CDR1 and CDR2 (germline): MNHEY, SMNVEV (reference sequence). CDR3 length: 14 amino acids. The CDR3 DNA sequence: TGTGCCAGCAGTCCGGGACTAGCGCGGGAGACCCAGTACTTC. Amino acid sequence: CASSPGLARETQYF.

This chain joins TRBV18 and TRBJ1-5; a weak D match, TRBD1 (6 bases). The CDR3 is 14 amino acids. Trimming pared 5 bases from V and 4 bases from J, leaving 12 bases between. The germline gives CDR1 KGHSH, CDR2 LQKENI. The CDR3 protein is CASSNRARNQPQHF. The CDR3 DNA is TGTGCCAGCTCAAACAGGGCACGGAATCAGCCCCAGCATTTT. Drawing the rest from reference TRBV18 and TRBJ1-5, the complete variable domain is NAGVMQNPRHLVRRRGQEARLRCSPMKGHSHVYWYRQLPEEGLKFMVYLQKENIIDESGMPKERFSAEFPKEGPSILRIQQVVRGDSAAYFCASSNRARNQPQHFGDGTRLSIL.

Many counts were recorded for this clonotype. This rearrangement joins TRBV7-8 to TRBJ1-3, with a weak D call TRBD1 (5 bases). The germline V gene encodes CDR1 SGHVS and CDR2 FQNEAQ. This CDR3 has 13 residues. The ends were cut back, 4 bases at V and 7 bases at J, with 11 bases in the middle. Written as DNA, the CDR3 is TGTGCCAGCAGCTCGACAGTGGATAACACCATATATTTT. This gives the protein CASSSTVDNTIYF.

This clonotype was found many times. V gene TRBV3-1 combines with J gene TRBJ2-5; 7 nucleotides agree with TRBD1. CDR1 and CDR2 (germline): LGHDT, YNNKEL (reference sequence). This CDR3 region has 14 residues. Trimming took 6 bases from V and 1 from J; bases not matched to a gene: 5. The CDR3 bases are TGTGCCAGCAGATCCGGGACAGCCCAAGAGACCCAGTACTTC. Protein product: CASRSGTAQETQYF.

CDR3 nucleotides: TGTGCCAGCAGCCCGGCCGGGACAGGGGGATCTGGAAACACCATATATTTT. Its protein is CASSPAGTGGSGNTIYF. The chain employs TRBV11-2 and TRBJ1-3; the match to TRBD1 covers 11 bases. The CDR3 spans 17 residues. With 5 bases clipped from V and 1 base from J, the junction kept 7 bases outside the gene matches. Per the germline V gene, CDR1 is SGHAT and CDR2 is FQNNGV.

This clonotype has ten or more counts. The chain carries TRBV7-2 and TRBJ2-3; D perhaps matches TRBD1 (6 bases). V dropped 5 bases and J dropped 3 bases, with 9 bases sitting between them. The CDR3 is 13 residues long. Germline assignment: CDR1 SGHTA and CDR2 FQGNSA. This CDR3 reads CASSDGQTDTQYF. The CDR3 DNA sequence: TGTGCCAGCAGCGACGGACAGACAGATACGCAGTATTTT.

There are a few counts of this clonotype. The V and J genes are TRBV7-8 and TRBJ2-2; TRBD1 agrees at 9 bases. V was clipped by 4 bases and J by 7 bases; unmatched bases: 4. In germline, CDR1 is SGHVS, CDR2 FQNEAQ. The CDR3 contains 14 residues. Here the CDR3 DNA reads TGTGCCAGCAGCTCTACAGGGGGCGGCGGGGAGCTGTTTTTT. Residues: CASSSTGGGGELFF.

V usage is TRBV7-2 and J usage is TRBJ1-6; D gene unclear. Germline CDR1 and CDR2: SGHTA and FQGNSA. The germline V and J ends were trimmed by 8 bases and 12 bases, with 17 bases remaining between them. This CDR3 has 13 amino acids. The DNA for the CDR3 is TGTGCCAGCTGTGGACGTGTGTTTCTACCCCTCCACTTT. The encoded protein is CASCGRVFLPLHF.

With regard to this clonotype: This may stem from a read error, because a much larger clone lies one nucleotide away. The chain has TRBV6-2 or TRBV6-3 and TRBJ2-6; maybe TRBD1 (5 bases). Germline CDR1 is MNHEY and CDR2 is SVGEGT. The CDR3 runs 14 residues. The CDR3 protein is CASSRGSGANVPTF. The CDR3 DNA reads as TGTGCCAGCAGTAGGGGCTCTGGGGCCAACGTCCCGACTTTC.